This T cell receptor (beta chain) originates from a study of post-analysis software for immune sequencing data. Study-level findings and limits: Relative to controls, patients with multiple sclerosis showed significantly lower normalized Chao1 diversity.

Of note for this clonotype: What it binds is not known.

Sequencing libraries made from TCR beta cDNA carried unique molecular identifiers. TCRdb ran MiXCR on the PCR reads and lists one entry per CDR3 protein. This sample yields over 700,000 distinct CDR3 sequences, of which 25% to 30% are seen a single time; 0.5% to 0.6% belongs to the top ten. Sequences were obtained from blood. The origin of this receptor is a girl aged 10-17 years with multiple sclerosis.

The DNA for the CDR3 is TGTGCTACCCGTAAGTTTGGCCCGGGACAGATGAACACTGAAGCTTTCTTT. Protein product: CATRKFGPGQMNTEAFF. The chain links TRBV7-7 to TRBJ1-1; 7 bases align to TRBD1. The CDR3 runs 17 residues. CDR1 SSHAT and CDR2 FNYEAQ come from the germline V gene (reference sequence).